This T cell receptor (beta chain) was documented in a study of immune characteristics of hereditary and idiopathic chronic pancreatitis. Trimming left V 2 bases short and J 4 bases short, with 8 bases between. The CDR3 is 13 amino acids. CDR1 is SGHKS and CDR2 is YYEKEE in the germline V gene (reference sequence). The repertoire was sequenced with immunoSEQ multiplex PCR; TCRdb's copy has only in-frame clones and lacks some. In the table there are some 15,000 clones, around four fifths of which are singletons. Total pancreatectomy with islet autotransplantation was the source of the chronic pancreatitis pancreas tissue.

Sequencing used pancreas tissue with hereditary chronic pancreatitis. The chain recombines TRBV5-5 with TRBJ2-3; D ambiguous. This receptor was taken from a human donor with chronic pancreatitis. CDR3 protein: CASSFTVPDTQYF. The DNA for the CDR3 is TGTGCCAGCAGCTTCACCGTCCCAGATACGCAGTATTTT.